This record covers a single T cell receptor (beta chain). The authors produced TCR alpha and TCR beta cDNA libraries with sample barcodes and UMIs by 5'RACE using constant-segment primers. TCRdb re-called the 5' RACE reads through MiXCR, storing one row per CDR3 protein. The table lists approximately 240,000 distinct CDR3 sequences, about a sixth of them singletons, with 3% to 4.5% in the top ten. This sample is part of a study of T-cell memory formation after mild COVID-19. Germline V lookup: CDR1 SGHVS, CDR2 FQNEAQ. The V gene end was trimmed by 5 bases and the J gene end by 5 bases; junction bases not matched to a gene: 8. This CDR3 contains 15 residues.

This TCR came from a man aged 18 to 30 who had mild COVID-19 (a few samples of this study predate the infection). Cell type and time point are not known. This chain connects TRBV7-8 to TRBJ2-1, with TRBD2 matching over 8 bases. Sequencing input: PBMCs or a T cell subset sorted from them (not recorded which). The CDR3 coding sequence is TGTGCCAGCAGCAAGCGACTAGCGCCAAACAATGAGCAGTTCTTC. Amino acid sequence: CASSKRLAPNNEQFF.